The entry that follows covers one T cell receptor beta chain sequence. Its cognate antigen is unknown. This entry comes from a study of blood T cells in healthy people across ages. Findings and limits, study-wide: More naive CD4+ cells and higher diversity were found in long-lived than in aged donors.

Per the germline V gene, CDR1 is MNHNS and CDR2 is SASEGT. This CDR3 region has 12 residues. Trimming cost V 2 bases and J 9 bases, with 8 bases left between them. Through a sample-barcoded 5' primer and a J-beta primer mix, a second PCR was run for roughly 7 to 11 cycles. TCRdb re-called the 5' RACE reads through MiXCR, storing one row per CDR3 protein. The sample consists of around 1,000,000 distinct CDR3 sequences, roughly two fifths of them appearing once. Samples each yielded at least 5 micrograms of total RNA. The gene calls are TRBV6-1 and TRBJ1-5; D call uncertain. This clonotype was sampled from a man between 18 and 29 years old in good health. Material for sequencing was blood. This CDR3 is CASSEPRAPQHF. The DNA for the CDR3 is TGTGCCAGCAGTGAACCTCGGGCGCCCCAGCATTTT.